This T cell receptor beta chain was sequenced in a study of blood T cell repertoires in COVID-19. Study as a whole: Sample material is recorded as cDNA or gDNA derived from T cells, B-cell-depleted T cells, or PBMCs.

Sequencing used immunoSEQ multiplex PCR; TCRdb keeps in-frame clones, though not all of them. Found here are fewer than 85,000 clones, 90% to 95% of them singletons; the top ten hold approximately 8%. V shed 3 bases and J 4 bases; nucleotides not matched to a gene: 4. The germline gives CDR1 MNHNS, CDR2 SASEGT. The CDR3 consists of 14 residues. The rearrangement uses TRBV6-1 and TRBJ1-2, with TRBD1 matching over 8 bases. The receptor was isolated from a human donor in a cohort sampled during active COVID-19. Sequencing used peripheral blood. CDR3 in amino acids: CASSDPGQAYGYTF. For the CDR3, the DNA is TGTGCCAGCAGTGATCCGGGACAGGCCTATGGCTACACCTTC.